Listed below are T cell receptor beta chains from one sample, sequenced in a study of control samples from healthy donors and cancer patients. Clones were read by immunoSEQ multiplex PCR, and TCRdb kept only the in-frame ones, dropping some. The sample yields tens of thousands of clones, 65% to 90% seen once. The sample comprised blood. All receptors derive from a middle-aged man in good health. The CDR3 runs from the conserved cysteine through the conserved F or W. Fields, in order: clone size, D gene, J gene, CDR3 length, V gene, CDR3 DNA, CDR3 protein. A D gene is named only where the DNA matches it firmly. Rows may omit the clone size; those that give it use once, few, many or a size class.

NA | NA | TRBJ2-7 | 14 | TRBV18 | TGTGCCAGCGCTCAGGGTCAGGGAATTTACGAGCAGTACTTC | CASAQGQGIYEQYF
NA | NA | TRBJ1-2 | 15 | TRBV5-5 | TGTGCCAGCAGCCCATCTGACCGGGTCCTTGGTGGCTACACCTTC | CASSPSDRVLGGYTF
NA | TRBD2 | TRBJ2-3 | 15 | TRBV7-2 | TGTGCCAGCAGCCTTAGAGCGGGACTCACAGATACGCAGTATTTT | CASSLRAGLTDTQYF
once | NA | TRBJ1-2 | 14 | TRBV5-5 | TGTGCCAGCAGCCGTAGGGACACTTACTATGGCTACACCTTC | CASSRRDTYYGYTF
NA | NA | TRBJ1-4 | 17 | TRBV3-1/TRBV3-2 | TGTGCCAGCAGCCAAGTGCCCGGTCCCGCAACTAATGAAAAACTGTTTTTT | CASSQVPGPATNEKLFF
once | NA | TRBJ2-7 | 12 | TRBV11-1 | TGTGCCAGCAGCTTAATGACAAGCGAGCAGTACTTC | CASSLMTSEQYF
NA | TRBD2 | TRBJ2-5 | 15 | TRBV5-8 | TGTGCCAGCAGCCGAGGACTAGCGGGAGAAGAGACCCAGTACTTC | CASSRGLAGEETQYF
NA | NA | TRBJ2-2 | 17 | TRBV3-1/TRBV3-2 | TGTGCCAGCAGCCAAGATACCCCCAGCAACCACACCGGGGAGCTGTTTTTT | CASSQDTPSNHTGELFF
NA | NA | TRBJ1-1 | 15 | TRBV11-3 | TGTGCCAGCAGCTCGCTCCCGGCAGGCCACACTGAAGCTTTCTTT | CASSSLPAGHTEAFF
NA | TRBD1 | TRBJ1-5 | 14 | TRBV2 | TGTGCCAGCAGGACCGGGACAGGGACGCAGCCCCAGCATTTT | CASRTGTGTQPQHF
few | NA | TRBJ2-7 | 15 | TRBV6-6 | TGTGCCAGCAGCGGGGACATCCTGAGCTCCTACGAGCAGTACTTC | CASSGDILSSYEQYF
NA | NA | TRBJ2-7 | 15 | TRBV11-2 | TGTGCCAGCAGCTTAGTTCCAGGTCGTCTCTACGAGCAGTACTTC | CASSLVPGRLYEQYF
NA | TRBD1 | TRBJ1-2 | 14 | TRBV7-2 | TGTGCCAGCAGCGCCGGACAGGGGCTGTATGGCTACACCTTC | CASSAGQGLYGYTF
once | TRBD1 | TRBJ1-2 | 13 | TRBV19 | TGTGCCAGTACAGAGCGAAGGGACAGTGGCTACACCTTC | CASTERRDSGYTF
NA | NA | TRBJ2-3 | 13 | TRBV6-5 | TGTGCCAGCAGTTACAGGGGTGTAGATACGCAGTATTTT | CASSYRGVDTQYF
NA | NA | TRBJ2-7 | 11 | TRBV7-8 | TGTGCCAGCAGCATCCAGGACGAGCAGTACTTC | CASSIQDEQYF
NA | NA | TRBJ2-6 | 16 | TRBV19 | TGTGCCAGTAGTAAAGGGAGTAATGGTGGGGCCAACGTCCTGACTTTC | CASSKGSNGGANVLTF
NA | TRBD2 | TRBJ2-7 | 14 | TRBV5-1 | TGCGCCAGCAGCCCCCGGGGGGATGACTACGAGCAGTACTTC | CASSPRGDDYEQYF
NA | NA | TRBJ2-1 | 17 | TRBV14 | TGTGCCAGCAGCCCGGGTACCCGGGACTTACCTCACAATGAGCAGTTCTTC | CASSPGTRDLPHNEQFF
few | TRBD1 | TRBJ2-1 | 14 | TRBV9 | TGTGCCAGCAGCGGAATAGGGGACAGTCGAGGGCAGTTCTTC | CASSGIGDSRGQFF
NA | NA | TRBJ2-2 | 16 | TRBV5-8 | TGTGCCAGCAGCCTAAGCTATGGGCGGAGGACCGGGGAGCTGTTTTTT | CASSLSYGRRTGELFF
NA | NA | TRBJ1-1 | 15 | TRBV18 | TGTGCCAGCTCGCCACTTTATAGGGGGGGCACTGAAGCTTTCTTT | CASSPLYRGGTEAFF
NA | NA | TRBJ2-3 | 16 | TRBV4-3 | TGCGCCAGCAGCCAAGTGGCGGGGACTTTCACAGATACGCAGTATTTT | CASSQVAGTFTDTQYF
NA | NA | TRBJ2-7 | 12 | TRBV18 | TGTGCCAGCTCCCAAGACCAAAGCGAGCAGTACTTC | CASSQDQSEQYF
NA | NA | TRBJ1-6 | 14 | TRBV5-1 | TGCGCCAGCAGCCAGGATCAGGGCTGGTCACCCCTCCACTTT | CASSQDQGWSPLHF
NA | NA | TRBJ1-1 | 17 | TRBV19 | TGTGCCAGTAGTATAACACCGGGACTTCAAGGCAGGGCTGAAGCTTTCTTT | CASSITPGLQGRAEAFF
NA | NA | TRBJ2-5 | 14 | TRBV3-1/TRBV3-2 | TGTGCCAGCCATCGGGACGGGAGCAGGGAGACCCAGTACTTC | CASHRDGSRETQYF
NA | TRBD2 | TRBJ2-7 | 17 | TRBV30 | TGTGCCTGGAGTGAAGGCCTAGCGGGGGCCTTCTCCTACGAGCAGTACTTC | CAWSEGLAGAFSYEQYF
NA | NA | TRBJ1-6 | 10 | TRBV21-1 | TGTGCCAGCAGCCGCGAACCCCTCCACTTT | CASSREPLHF
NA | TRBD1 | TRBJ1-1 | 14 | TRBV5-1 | TGCGCCAGCAGCCAGACAGGGTCGCTCTCTGAAGCTTTCTTT | CASSQTGSLSEAFF
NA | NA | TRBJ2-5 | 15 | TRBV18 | TGTGCCAGCTCACCAGGGCCCGGGTACCAAGAGACCCAGTACTTC | CASSPGPGYQETQYF
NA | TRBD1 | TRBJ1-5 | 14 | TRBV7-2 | TGTGCCAGCAGCCGTACAGGGGGCGATCAGCCCCAGCATTTT | CASSRTGGDQPQHF
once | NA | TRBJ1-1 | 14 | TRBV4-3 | TGCGCCAGCAGCCAATTAAGGGGGAACACTGAAGCTTTCTTT | CASSQLRGNTEAFF
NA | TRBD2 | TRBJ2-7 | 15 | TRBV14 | TGTGCCAGCAGCCAAGGTCCTAGCGGGGACTACGAGCAGTACTTC | CASSQGPSGDYEQYF
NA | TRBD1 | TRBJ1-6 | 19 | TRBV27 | TGTGCCAGCAGTTCGAACCCGGGACAGAAAAGCTCCTATAATTCACCCCTCCACTTT | CASSSNPGQKSSYNSPLHF
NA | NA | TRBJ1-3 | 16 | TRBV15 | TGTGCCACCAGCAGAGAGATTGGGGTGGGAGGAAACACCATATATTTT | CATSREIGVGGNTIYF
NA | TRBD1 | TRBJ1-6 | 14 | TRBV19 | TGTGCCAGTAGGGAGAGACAGGGTCGCTCACCCCTCCACTTT | CASRERQGRSPLHF
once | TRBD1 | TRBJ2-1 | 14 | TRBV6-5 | TGTGCCAGCATGGGCAGGGGGCACCCCAATGAGCAGTTCTTC | CASMGRGHPNEQFF
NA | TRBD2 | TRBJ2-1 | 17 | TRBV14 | TGTGCCAGCAGCCAAGAATTAAGGCTAGCGGGAGTGAATGAGCAGTTCTTC | CASSQELRLAGVNEQFF
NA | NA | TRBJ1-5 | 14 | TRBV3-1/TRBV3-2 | TGTGCCAGCAGCCTCGGGACACGCAATCAGCCCCAGCATTTT | CASSLGTRNQPQHF
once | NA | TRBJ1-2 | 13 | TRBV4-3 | TGCGCCAGCAGCCGCGACAGAAACTATGGCTACACCTTC | CASSRDRNYGYTF